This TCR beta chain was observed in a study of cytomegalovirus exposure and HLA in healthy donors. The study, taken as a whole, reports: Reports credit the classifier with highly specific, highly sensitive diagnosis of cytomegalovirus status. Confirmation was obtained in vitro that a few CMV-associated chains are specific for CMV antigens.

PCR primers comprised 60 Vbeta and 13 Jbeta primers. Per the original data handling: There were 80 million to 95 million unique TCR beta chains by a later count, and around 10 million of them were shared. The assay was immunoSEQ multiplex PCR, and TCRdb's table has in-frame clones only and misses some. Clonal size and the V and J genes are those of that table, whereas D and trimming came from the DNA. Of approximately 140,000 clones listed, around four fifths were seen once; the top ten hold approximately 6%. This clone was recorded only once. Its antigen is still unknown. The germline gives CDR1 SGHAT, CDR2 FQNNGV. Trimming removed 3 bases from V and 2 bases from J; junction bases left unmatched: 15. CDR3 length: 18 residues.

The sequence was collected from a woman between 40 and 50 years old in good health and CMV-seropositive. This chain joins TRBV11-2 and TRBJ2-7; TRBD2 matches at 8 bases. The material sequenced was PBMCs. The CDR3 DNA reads TGTGCCAGCAGCTTCCCCAACCGGGGAGTAGCGGGGCCCTACGAGCAGTACTTC. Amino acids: CASSFPNRGVAGPYEQYF.